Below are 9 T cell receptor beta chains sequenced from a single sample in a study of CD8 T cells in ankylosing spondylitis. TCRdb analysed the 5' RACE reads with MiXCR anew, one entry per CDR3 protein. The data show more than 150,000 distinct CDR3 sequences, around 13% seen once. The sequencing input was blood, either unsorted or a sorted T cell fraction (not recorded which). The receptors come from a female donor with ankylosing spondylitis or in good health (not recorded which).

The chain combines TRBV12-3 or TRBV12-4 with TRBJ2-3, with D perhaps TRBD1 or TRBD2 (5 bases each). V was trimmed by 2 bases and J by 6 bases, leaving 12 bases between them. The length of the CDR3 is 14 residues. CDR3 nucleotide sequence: TGTGCCAGCAGTTTATTTCAGGGCGGGGATACGCAGTATTTT. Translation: CASSLFQGGDTQYF.

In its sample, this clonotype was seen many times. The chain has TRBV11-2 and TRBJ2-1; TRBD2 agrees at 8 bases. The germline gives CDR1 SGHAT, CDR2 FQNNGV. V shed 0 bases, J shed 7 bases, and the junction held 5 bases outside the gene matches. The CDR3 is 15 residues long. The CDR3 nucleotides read TGTGCCAGCAGCTTAGATCGGAGACTAGCGAATGAGCAGTTCTTC. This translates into CASSLDRRLANEQFF.

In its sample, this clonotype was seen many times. CDR3 sequence (DNA): TGTGCCAGCAGTTCTACCCCCTCCGAGCAGTACTTC. This translates into CASSSTPSEQYF. This rearrangement joins TRBV27 to TRBJ2-7; D is unresolved. Deletions cut 4 bases from V and 6 bases from J, with 10 bases between. The CDR3 spans 12 residues. CDR1 and CDR2 from the germline V gene are MNHEY and SMNVEV (reference sequence).

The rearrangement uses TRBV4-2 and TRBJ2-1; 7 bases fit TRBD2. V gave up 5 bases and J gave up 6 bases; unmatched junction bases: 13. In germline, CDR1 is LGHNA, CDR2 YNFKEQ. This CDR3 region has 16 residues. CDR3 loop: CASSYGGQRGSNEQFF. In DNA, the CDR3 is TGTGCCAGCAGCTACGGTGGGCAGCGGGGCAGCAATGAGCAGTTCTTC.

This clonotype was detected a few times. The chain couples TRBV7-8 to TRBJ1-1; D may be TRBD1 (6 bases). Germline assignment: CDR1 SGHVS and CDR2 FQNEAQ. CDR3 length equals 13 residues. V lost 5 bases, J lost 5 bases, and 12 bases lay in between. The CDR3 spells CASSPGARTEAFF. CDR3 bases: TGTGCCAGCAGCCCAGGGGCGAGAACTGAAGCTTTCTTT.

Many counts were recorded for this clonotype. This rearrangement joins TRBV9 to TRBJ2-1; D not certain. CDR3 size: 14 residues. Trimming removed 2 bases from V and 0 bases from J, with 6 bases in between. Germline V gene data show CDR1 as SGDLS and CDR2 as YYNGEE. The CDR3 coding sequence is TGTGCCAGCAGCGTTAGTGGCTCCTACAATGAGCAGTTCTTC. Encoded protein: CASSVSGSYNEQFF.

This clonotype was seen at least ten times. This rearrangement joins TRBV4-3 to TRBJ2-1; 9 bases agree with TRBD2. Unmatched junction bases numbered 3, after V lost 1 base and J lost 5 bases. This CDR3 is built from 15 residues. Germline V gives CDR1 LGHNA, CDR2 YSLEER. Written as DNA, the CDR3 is TGCGCCAGCAGCCAAGTCTCTAGCGGGAACAATGAGCAGTTCTTC. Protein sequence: CASSQVSSGNNEQFF.

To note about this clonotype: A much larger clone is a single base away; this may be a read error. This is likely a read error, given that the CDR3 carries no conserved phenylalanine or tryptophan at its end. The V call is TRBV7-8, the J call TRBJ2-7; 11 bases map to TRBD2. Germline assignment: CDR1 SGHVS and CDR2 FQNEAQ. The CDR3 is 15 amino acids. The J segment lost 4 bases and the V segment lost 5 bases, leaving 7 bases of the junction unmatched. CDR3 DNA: TGTGCCAGCAGCCTGATGACTAGCGGGAAATACGAGCAGTACCTC. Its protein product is CASSLMTSGKYEQYL.

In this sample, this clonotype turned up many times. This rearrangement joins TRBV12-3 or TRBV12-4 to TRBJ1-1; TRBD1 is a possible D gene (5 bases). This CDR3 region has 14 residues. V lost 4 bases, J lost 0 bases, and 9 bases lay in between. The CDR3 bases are TGTGCCAGCAGTTCAGGGTTCATGAACACTGAAGCTTTCTTT. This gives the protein CASSSGFMNTEAFF.